This TCR beta chain originates from a study of cytomegalovirus exposure and HLA in healthy donors. Study in general: Researchers previously reported finding 90 million to 120 million unique TCR beta sequences from roughly 200 million T cells. General study findings and limits: Some public TCRs appeared in many individuals, while most sequences were rare.

PCR employed 60 Vbeta and 13 Jbeta primers. Per the original methods: Later, some 79 million unique TCR beta chains were counted in an analysis, and roughly 11 million of them were shared. TCRdb keeps only in-frame clones here, not all; method: immunoSEQ multiplex PCR. V and J calls and clone size are given by that table; D and trimming were obtained from the DNA. The sample records over 150,000 clones, approximately 84% being singletons. The V and J ends lost 5 bases and 0 bases, in that order; junction bases with no gene match: 12. This CDR3 contains 17 residues. Germline V gene sequence: CDR1 MNHEY, CDR2 SMNVEV (reference sequence). As regards this clone: Antigen unknown.

Sequences were obtained from PBMCs. This chain joins TRBV27 and TRBJ2-5; the match to TRBD2 covers 7 bases. The TCR was taken from a woman in her forties or fifties in good health and CMV-seropositive. CDR3 in DNA: TGTGCCAGCAGTCCCCGTTGGGGGGGGGAGTACCAAGAGACCCAGTACTTC. This translates into CASSPRWGGEYQETQYF.